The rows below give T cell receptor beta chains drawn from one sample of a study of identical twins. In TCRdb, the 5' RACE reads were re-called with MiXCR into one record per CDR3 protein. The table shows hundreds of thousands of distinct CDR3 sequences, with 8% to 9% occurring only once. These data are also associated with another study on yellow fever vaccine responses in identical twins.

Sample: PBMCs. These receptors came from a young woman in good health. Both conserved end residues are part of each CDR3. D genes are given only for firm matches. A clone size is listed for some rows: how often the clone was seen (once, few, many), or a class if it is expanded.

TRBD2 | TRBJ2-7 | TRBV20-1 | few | CSARDSGGPVLYEQYF | TGCAGTGCTAGGGATAGCGGGGGGCCTGTTTTGTACGAGCAGTACTTC
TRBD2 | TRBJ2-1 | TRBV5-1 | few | CASSLNLAGGVNEQFF | TGCGCCAGCAGCTTGAACCTAGCGGGAGGAGTGAATGAGCAGTTCTTC
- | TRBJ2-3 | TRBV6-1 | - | CASSEASQGADTQYF | TGTGCCAGCAGTGAAGCTTCACAGGGCGCAGATACGCAGTATTTT
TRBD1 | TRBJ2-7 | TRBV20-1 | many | CSARGDRANPEQYF | TGCAGTGCTCGAGGGGACAGGGCAAATCCCGAGCAGTACTTC
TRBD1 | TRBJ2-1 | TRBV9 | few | CASSISGGIGDYEQFF | TGTGCCAGCAGCATCTCAGGGGGAATCGGCGATTATGAGCAGTTCTTC
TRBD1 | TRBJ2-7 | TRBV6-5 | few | CASSLSGQGSEQYF | TGTGCCAGCAGTTTATCGGGACAGGGCTCCGAGCAGTACTTC
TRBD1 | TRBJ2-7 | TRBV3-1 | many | CASSQGQGGTYEQYF | TGTGCCAGCAGCCAAGGACAGGGGGGGACATACGAGCAGTACTTC
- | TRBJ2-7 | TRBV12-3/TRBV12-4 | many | CASSFFRGRGYEQYF | TGTGCCAGCAGTTTCTTCCGCGGCAGGGGTTACGAGCAGTACTTC
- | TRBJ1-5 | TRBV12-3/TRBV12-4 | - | CASRARDNYQPQHF | TGTGCCAGCAGGGCGCGGGACAACTATCAGCCCCAGCATTTT
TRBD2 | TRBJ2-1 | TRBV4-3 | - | CASSQAPPGGEANEQFF | TGCGCCAGCAGCCAAGCCCCCCCGGGAGGGGAGGCCAATGAGCAGTTCTTC
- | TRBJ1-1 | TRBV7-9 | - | CASTGQMNTEAFF | TGTGCCTCAACAGGACAGATGAACACTGAAGCTTTCTTT
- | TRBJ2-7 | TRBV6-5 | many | CASSYLGPEASYEQYF | TGTGCCAGCAGTTACTTGGGGCCGGAGGCCTCCTACGAGCAGTACTTC
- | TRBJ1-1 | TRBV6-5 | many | CASSYSSRDTEAFF | TGTGCCAGCAGTTACTCTTCGAGGGACACTGAAGCTTTCTTT
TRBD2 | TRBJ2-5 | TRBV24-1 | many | CATSVSGGAKTQYF | TGTGCCACCAGTGTTAGCGGGGGGGCGAAGACCCAGTACTTC
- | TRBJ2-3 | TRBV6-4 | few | CASSSLGGSGTDTQYF | TGTGCCAGCAGTTCTCTGGGCGGTTCAGGCACAGATACGCAGTATTTT
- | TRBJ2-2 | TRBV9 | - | CASSVEGMDGELFF | TGTGCCAGCAGCGTAGAAGGGATGGACGGGGAGCTGTTTTTT
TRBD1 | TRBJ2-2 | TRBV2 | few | CASSTTPGTGNTGELFF | TGTGCCAGCAGCACGACTCCCGGGACAGGGAACACCGGGGAGCTGTTTTTT
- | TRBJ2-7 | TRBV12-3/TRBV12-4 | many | CASGSSRSYYEQYF | TGTGCCAGCGGTAGCAGCCGATCGTACTACGAGCAGTACTTC
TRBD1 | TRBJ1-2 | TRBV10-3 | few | CAIRTGEGYGYTF | TGTGCCATCAGGACAGGGGAGGGGTATGGCTACACCTTC
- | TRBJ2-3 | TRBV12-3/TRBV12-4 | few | CASAPQAAMSTDTQYF | TGTGCCAGCGCCCCACAGGCAGCGATGAGCACAGATACGCAGTATTTT
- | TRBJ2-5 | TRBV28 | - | CASRQRTNLKETQYF | TGTGCCAGCAGGCAAAGGACTAATCTTAAAGAGACCCAGTACTTC
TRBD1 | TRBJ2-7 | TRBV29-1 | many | CSVVGVERQGVSYEQYF | TGCAGCGTTGTGGGGGTCGAACGACAGGGGGTGTCCTACGAGCAGTACTTC
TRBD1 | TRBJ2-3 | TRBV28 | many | CASSFLQGTDTQYF | TGTGCCAGCAGTTTTTTACAGGGGACAGATACGCAGTATTTT
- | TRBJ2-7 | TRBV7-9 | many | CASSSSTFSSYEQYF | TGTGCCAGCAGCTCGTCGACTTTTAGCTCCTACGAGCAGTACTTC
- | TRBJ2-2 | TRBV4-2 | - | CASSQDGQPNTGELFF | TGTGCCAGCAGCCAAGATGGACAGCCGAACACCGGGGAGCTGTTTTTT
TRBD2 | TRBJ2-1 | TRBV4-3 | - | CASQKSRGLENEQFF | TGCGCCAGCCAGAAATCTCGGGGACTAGAGAATGAGCAGTTCTTC
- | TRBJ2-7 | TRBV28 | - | CASASEGSYEQYF | TGTGCCAGTGCCTCGGAAGGTAGCTACGAGCAGTACTTC
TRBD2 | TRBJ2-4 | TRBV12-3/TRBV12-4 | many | CASSLWGLAGGPKYF | TGTGCCAGCAGTTTATGGGGACTAGCGGGGGGACCCAAGTACTTC
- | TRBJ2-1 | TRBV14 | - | CASSQVVWEQFF | TGTGCCAGCAGCCAAGTGGTATGGGAGCAGTTCTTC
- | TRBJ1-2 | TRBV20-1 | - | CSAKRSTGHWGYTF | TGCAGTGCTAAAAGGTCTACAGGGCATTGGGGCTACACCTTC
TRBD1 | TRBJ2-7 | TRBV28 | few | CASSFPDRAAYEQYF | TGTGCCAGCAGTTTCCCAGACAGGGCTGCCTACGAGCAGTACTTC
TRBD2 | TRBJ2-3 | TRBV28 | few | CASSLAGPQYF | TGTGCCAGCAGTCTAGCGGGTCCGCAGTATTTT
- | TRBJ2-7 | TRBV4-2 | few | CASSQGQGDMAGNLWEQYF | TGTGCCAGCAGCCAAGGACAGGGCGATATGGCGGGAAACCTTTGGGAGCAGTACTTC